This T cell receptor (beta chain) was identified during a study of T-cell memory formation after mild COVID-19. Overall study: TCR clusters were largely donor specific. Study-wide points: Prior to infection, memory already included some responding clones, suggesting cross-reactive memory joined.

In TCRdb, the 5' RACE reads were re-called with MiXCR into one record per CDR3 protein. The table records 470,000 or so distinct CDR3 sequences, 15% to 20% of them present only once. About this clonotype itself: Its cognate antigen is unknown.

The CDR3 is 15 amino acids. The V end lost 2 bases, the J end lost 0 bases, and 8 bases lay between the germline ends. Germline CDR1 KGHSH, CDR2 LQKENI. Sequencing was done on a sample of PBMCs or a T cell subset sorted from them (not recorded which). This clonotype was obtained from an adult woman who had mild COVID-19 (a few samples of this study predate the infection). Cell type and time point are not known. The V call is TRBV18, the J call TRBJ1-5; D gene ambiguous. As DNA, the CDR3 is TGTGCCAGCTCACCAGGGTCAAATAGCAATCAGCCCCAGCATTTT. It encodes CASSPGSNSNQPQHF.